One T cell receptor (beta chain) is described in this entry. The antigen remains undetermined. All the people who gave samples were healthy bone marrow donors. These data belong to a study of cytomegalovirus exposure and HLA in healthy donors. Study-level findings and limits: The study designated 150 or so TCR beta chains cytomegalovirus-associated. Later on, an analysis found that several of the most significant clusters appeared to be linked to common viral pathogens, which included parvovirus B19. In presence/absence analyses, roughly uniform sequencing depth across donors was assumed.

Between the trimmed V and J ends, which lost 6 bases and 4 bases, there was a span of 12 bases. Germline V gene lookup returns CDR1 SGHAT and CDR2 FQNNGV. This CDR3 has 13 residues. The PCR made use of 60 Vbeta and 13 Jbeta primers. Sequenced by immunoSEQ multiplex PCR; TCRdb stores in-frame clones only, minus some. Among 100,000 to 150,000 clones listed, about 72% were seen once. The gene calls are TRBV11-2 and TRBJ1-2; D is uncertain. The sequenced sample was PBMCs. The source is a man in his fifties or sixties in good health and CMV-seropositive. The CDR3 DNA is TGTGCCAGCAGGCCGGGATCTTCCTATGGCTACACCTTC. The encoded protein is CASRPGSSYGYTF.